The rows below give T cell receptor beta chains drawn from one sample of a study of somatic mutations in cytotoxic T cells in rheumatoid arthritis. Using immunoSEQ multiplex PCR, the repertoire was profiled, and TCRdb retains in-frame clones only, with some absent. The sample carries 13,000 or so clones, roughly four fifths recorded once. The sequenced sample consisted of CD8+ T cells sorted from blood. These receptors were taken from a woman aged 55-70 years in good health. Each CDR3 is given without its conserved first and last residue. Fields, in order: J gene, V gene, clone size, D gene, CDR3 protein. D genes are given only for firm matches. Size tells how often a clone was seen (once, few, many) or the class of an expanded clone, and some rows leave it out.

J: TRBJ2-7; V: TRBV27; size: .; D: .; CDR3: ASSAGPTHEQY
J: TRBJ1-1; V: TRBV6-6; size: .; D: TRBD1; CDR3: ASIHPGTGNTEAF
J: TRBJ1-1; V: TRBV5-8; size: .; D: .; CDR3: ASDTQGQMNTEAF
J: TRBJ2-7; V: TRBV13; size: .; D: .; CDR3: ASSLRQGIYEQY
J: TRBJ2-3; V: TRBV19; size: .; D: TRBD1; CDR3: ASVTGDTDTQY
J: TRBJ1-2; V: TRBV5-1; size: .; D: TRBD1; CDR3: ASSLPRGAGYT
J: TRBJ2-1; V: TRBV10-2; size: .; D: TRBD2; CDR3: ASTWGGEQF
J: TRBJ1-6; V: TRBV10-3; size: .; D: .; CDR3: AISESGDSPLH
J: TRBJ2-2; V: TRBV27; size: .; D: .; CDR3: ASRLGLDTGELF
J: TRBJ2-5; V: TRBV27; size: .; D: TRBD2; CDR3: ASSATPTSVGDEETQY
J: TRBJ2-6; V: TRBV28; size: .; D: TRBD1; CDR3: ASSPGTGISGANVLT
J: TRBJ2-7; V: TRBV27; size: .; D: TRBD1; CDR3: ASSLRGQGFYEQY
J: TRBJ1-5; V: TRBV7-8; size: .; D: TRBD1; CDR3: ASSLGQGNQPQH
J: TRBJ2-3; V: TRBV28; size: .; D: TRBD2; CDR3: ASSYPGTSDTDTQY
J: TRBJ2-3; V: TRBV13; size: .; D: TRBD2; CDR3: ASSLRTSGVGDTQY
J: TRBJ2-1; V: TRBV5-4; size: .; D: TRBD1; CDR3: ASSHRDRGLDEQF
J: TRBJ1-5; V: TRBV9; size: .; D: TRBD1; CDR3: ASSVTGTVNQPQH
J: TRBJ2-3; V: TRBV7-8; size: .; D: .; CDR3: ASSLVITDTQY
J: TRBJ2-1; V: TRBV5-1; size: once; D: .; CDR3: ASSKPGVTPNEQF
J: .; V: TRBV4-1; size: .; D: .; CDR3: ASSQEGAGPSEQY
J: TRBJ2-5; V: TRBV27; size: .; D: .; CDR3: ASSLSVGAVSETQY
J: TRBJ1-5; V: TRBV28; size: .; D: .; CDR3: ASREYDSSEPQH
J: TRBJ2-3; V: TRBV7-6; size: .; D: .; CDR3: ASSSSGADTQY
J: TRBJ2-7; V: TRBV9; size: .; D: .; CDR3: ASSGGYGDYEQY
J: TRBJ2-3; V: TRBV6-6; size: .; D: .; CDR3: ASSFRGASTDTQY
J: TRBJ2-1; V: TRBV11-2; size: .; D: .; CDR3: ASSGPGKLDNEQF
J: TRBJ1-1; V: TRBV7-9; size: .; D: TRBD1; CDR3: ASSSRDRGIEAF
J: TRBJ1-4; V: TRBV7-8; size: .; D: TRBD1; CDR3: ASSLDRGPEKLF
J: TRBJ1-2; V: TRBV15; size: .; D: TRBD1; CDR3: ATSQTGGPNYGYT
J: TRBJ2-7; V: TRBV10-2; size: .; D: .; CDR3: ASSVGGSIYEQY
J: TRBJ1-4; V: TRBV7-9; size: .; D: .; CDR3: ASSLAPMEGLF
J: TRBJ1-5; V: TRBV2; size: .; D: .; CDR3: ASSGRRPINNQPQH
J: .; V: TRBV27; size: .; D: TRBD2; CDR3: ASSLTGTTSSYEQY
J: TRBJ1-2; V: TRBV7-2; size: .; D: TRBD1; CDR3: ASSQIPRDRAVGGYT
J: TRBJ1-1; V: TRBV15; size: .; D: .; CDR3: ATDAGTLNTEAF
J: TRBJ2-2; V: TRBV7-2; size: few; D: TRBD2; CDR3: ASSLHEASGDTGELF
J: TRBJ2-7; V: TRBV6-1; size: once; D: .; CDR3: AIGFFYEQY
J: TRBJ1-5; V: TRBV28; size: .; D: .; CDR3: ASSFPTVSNQPQH
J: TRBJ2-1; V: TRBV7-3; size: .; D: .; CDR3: ASSEGNEQF
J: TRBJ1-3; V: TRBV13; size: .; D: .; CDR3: ASSNTGRTGNTIY
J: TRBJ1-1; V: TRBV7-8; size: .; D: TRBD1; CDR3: ASSLGTGGNTEAF
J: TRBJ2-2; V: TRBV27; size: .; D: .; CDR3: ASSWGAWTSLGGELF
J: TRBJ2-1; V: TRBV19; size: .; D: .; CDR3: ASSIDRQGLWGEQF
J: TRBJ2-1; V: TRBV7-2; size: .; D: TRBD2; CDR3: ASSLGTSGGYNEQF
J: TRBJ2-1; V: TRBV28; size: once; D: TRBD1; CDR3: ASSFPGTGYNEQF
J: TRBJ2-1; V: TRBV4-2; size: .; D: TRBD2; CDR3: ASSQGASGGYEQF